This T cell receptor beta chain is drawn from a study of tumour-infiltrating T cells in Burkitt lymphoma. Overall study context: Overall and progression-free survival were predicted by productive clonality.

Trimming left V 6 bases short and J 2 bases short, with 10 bases between. Germline V lookup: CDR1 MGHDK, CDR2 SYGVNS. The CDR3 is made up of 13 amino acids. Here immunoSEQ multiplex PCR was the method, and the copy in TCRdb shows in-frame clones only, minus some. The sample carries about 15,000 clones, almost 80% recorded once. Sequencing was done on a sample of tumor tissue. This chain links TRBV25-1 with TRBJ1-1; weak D call: TRBD1 (6 bases). This TCR came from a human donor with diffuse large B-cell lymphoma. In nucleotides, the CDR3 is TGTGCCAGCAGACCGACAGGAAACACTGAAGCTTTCTTT. Amino acid sequence: CASRPTGNTEAFF.